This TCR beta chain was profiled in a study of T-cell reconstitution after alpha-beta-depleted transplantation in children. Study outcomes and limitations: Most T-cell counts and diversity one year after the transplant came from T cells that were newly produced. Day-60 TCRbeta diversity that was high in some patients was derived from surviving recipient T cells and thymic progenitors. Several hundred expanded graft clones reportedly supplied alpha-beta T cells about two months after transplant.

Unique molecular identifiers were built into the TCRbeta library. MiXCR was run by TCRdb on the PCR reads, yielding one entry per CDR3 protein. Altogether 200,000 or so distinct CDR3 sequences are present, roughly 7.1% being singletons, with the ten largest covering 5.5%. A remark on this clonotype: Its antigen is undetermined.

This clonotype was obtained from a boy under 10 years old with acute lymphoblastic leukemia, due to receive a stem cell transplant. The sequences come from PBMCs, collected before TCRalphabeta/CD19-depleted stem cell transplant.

This CDR3 is CASSHEGFNQPQHF. The CDR3 bases are TGTGCCAGCAGCCACGAGGGATTCAATCAGCCCCAGCATTTT. The chain is built from TRBV3-1 and TRBJ1-5; D is ambiguous. Germline CDR1 and CDR2: LGHDT and YNNKEL (reference sequence). Between the trimmed V and J ends, which lost 3 bases and 3 bases, there was a span of 9 bases. This CDR3 has 14 amino acids. Based on the CDR3 plus reference TRBV3-1 and TRBJ1-5, the full variable domain is DTAVSQTPKYLVTQMGNDKSIKCEQNLGHDTMYWYKQDSKKFLKIMFSYNNKELIINETVPNRFSPKSPDKAHLNLHINSLELGDSAVYFCASSHEGFNQPQHFGDGTRLSIL.